This TCR beta chain was sequenced in a study of T cells in Graves' hyperthyroidism and ophthalmopathy. This clonotype occurred many times. The investigators amplified TCR beta CDR3 regions from RNA transcripts. With the HTBI primer set, the TCR CDR3 went through a first round of RT-PCR. Using its own MiXCR run on the multiplex PCR reads, TCRdb lists one record per CDR3 protein. This sample yields roughly 400,000 distinct CDR3 sequences, of which 15% to 17% are seen a single time; about a quarter belongs to the top ten. The CDR3 length is 14 residues. Trimming took off 2 bases at V and 4 bases at J, with 11 bases between the two ends. The germline V gene has CDR1 SNHLY and CDR2 FYNNEI.

This TCR derives from a woman younger than 30 with Graves' hyperthyroidism that later progressed to Graves' ophthalmopathy. Sequenced sample: blood. The rearrangement links TRBV2 to TRBJ1-1; D is perhaps TRBD1 (6 bases). In nucleotides, the CDR3 is TGTGCCAGCAGTGAACAGGGGCTTAGCACTGAAGCTTTCTTT. It specifies CASSEQGLSTEAFF.